This T cell receptor beta chain was sequenced for a study of CD8 T cells in ankylosing spondylitis. Points from the study as a whole: CD8+ disease-linked clones were present at relatively low frequencies in blood. Ankylosing spondylitis blood seemed to carry a telltale TCR beta motif made of roughly 8 highly homologous variants.

About this clonotype: Its antigen is as yet unknown.

TCRdb re-called the 5' RACE reads with MiXCR, one entry per CDR3 protein. The sample includes a few hundred thousand distinct CDR3 sequences, about 17% of them seen just once. Germline CDR1 is KGHSH and CDR2 is LQKENI. CDR3 size: 13 residues. V was shortened by 6 bases and J by 2 bases, with 10 bases between the two germline ends. The receptor's source is a male donor with ankylosing spondylitis. Material: blood, either unsorted or a sorted T cell fraction (not recorded which). The chain has TRBV18 and TRBJ2-5; D may be TRBD2 (5 bases). In nucleotides, the CDR3 is TGTGCCAGCTCCCTCCCGGGACAAGAGACCCAGTACTTC. It yields the protein CASSLPGQETQYF.